This T cell receptor beta chain was captured in a study of cytomegalovirus exposure and HLA in healthy donors (dated by TCRdb to 2016 to 2017). Context from the whole study: An earlier analysis of some 550 of the donors reported 250 to 300 Gb of sequence data and 100 million to 130 million unique TCR beta sequences from some 180 million T cells. In an earlier analysis of about 590 of the donors, high-throughput TCR beta sequencing was used to judge whether each TCR beta V gene segment behaved as functional or pseudogenic. The study was designed to test whether signatures of past pathogen exposure could be identified by cataloging public T cell receptors. An early release that covered some 640 HLA-typed donors contained about 300 gigabases of sequencing data and 80 million or so unique TCR sequences. The number of typed donors differed by locus: about 629-630 for A, B, C, DRB1 and DQB1; 522 for DQA1; around 610 for DPA1; and around 470 for DPB1. All discovery cohort repertoires had been generated on a single sequencing platform. Of the approximately 400 genotyped donors, 65% to 90% fell in the genetic ancestry cluster associated with self-reported Caucasian donors. Both class I and class II loci were covered by HLA typing, at four-digit resolution. Among 398 genotyped donors of the cohort, an average of around 250,000 unique TCR beta nucleotide sequences was sequenced per donor, of which about 18% were non-productive. A later analysis re-examined previously published TCR beta repertoires from several hundred donors and added high-resolution HLA genotyping to investigate patterns of TCR occurrence. In a later genetic analysis, genome-wide SNP genotypes for about three fifths of the roughly 670 donors were used, and that subset was treated as a discovery cohort. Besides the first cohort of roughly 700 subjects, a separate validation cohort made up of roughly 130 different subjects was used. In the later analysis, no new phenotypic data were used to find candidate immune exposures; instead, reliance was placed on TCR beta sequences and their occurrence across donors. The study profiled the T cell repertoires of more than 500 subjects by immunosequencing and related them to cytomegalovirus serostatus. The study combined high-throughput TCR immunosequencing, statistical association of individual TCRs with disease status, and machine learning to predict cytomegalovirus infection status. Donor age, sex, ethnicity and CMV serostatus were compiled together with the repertoire data. About five DR-DQ haplotypes were treated as single units for association and clustering because of strong linkage in the cohort.

The cohort comprised some 680 healthy bone marrow donors. At the time of sampling, every cohort member was nominally healthy, though immune exposures that went unrecorded were likely present. The donor was CMV seronegative and was included in the group of a few hundred seronegative cohort members. Each donor provided a peripheral blood sample, and peripheral blood mononuclear cells were used for TCR beta sequencing. Genomic DNA extraction from the blood cell samples was performed with the Qiagen DNeasy Blood Extraction Kit. The CDR3 has 14 amino acids, counting the end cysteine and phenylalanine. CDR3 DNA is the only sequence kept; it has 42 bases, read in frame from the first base. Sequences SGHNT (CDR1) and YYREEE (CDR2) are obtained from the germline V gene (reference sequence). The germline V end is reduced by 4 bases and the J end by 3 bases; junction bases left unmatched: 7. Library method: the immunoSEQ multiplex PCR assay. For the multiplex PCR, a mixture combining 60 forward primers for TCR Vbeta segments and 13 reverse primers for TCR Jbeta segments was used. The CDR3 region of rearranged TCR beta genes was amplified from genomic DNA by a multiplex PCR assay. The Illumina HiSeq System was used to sequence the amplified TCR beta libraries as 87-base-pair reads. Per the original workflow: In a later analysis, tens of millions of unique TCR beta chains were counted across the 650 to 700 repertoires, and approximately 9.9 million of these chains were shared by at least two donors. To remove PCR and sequencing errors, raw reads were error-corrected and collapsed into unique sequences using a nearest-neighbor algorithm that merged closely related sequences. Alignment of CDR3 sequences to IMGT reference sequences was used to assign V, D and J gene segments. For a sequence to be retained, a match of at least six nucleotides to both a V gene segment and a J gene segment was required. A rearrangement was called productive if the CDR3 had no stop codons and remained in frame with V and J, and every other rearrangement was called non-productive. CDR3 was defined according to IMGT convention as the region running from the second conserved V-encoded cysteine to the conserved J-encoded phenylalanine. Sequences without an unambiguous match to a single V gene segment were excluded from the earlier analysis of several hundred of the donors. In an earlier analysis of 587 of the donors, a V segment was called functional when productive rearrangements were above 56.7%, and segregating when the standard deviation between donors exceeded 5%. A statistical classification framework was developed to diagnose cytomegalovirus status using the catalog of TCR beta chain sequences. In a later analysis, V and J genes were assigned by comparing TCR nucleotide sequences against IMGT/GENE-DB human TR gene sequences. In a later analysis, CDR3 sequences and most-parsimonious VDJ recombination scenarios were assigned using the TCRdist pipeline. In a later analysis, every TCR beta chain was defined by the combination of its CDR3 amino acid sequence and its V-gene family, and reads without a unique V-gene family were dropped. To address suspected cross-contamination and a sequencing artifact, a later analysis removed a few hundred highly shared, low-generation-probability nucleotide sequences. A later analysis calculated a clonal expansion index for each public chain from normalized within-repertoire ranks of inferred template counts. A later analysis computed generation probabilities with a VDJ recombination model fitted to out-of-frame rearrangements, and checked the results against IGoR. Hypergeometric tests were used in a later analysis to score TCR-TCR, TCR-HLA and TCR-CMV co-occurrence, with a repertoire-size bias correction applied to the TCR pairs. To estimate false discovery rates, a later analysis permuted the HLA or CMV assignments 20 times. In a later analysis, co-occurring TCRs were grouped using DBSCAN, and TCRdist sequence similarity was added for clustering within HLA-allele-positive subsets. Repertoires with fewer than 30,000 or more than 120,000 public chains, plus five repertoires with anomalous nucleotide sharing, were excluded from co-occurrence clustering. TCRdb took this table from immuneACCESS and kept in-frame rearrangements with V and J called. Such tables lack part of the clones; where checked against another copy, unresolved V genes explain under half of the gap, and the rest is unexplained. From that table come the V and J calls and clone size; the DNA was used to work out D and trimming. The sample records roughly 290,000 clones, about 90% of which are singletons. The top ten hold 2% to 3% of the sample.

General study outcomes and caveats: A further reported finding was that TCR beta sequences accurately predicted the HLA-A and HLA-B alleles for most subjects in the first cohort. While some public TCRs were present in many individuals, most TCR sequences turned up only very rarely across donors. In a later analysis, HLA-associated TCR beta chains showed more clonal expansion and lower generation probabilities than non-associated chains that were equally common. A few of the identified cytomegalovirus-associated TCR beta chains were confirmed in vitro to be specific for cytomegalovirus antigens. For the cohort, immune exposure information was limited to CMV serostatus. Because some donors lacked HLA typing at each locus, the association tests relied only on the typed subset. The 87-base-pair reads could not distinguish some IMGT-functional V segments, including TRBV6-2 and TRBV6-3, so those segments were excluded. A cluster of highly shared sequence variants was judged likely to represent a technical artifact of the sequencing pipeline. V-gene and J-gene trimming of TCR beta chains was associated with a missense DCLRE1C variant in a later genetic analysis, and the association was replicated in an independent cohort. This cohort had only TCR beta chains sequenced, and the lack of alpha or paired-chain data limited which features could be detected. Sequencing depth was assumed to be roughly uniform across donors in the presence/absence analyses, though that assumption may not hold. In a later analysis, the rate of TCR association differed among HLA loci, with DRB1 alleles having the most associated TCRs and HLA-C alleles having the fewest. At a false discovery rate of 0.05, a later analysis linked fewer than 20,000 TCR beta sequences to specific HLA alleles. Assigning TCR associations to individual alleles was difficult when HLA alleles, especially DR and DQ, strongly co-occurred. Linkage disequilibrium might explain the correlated functional status among segregating V segments, but an unknown experimental factor could not be excluded. Because counts were too low, about 15 rarely observed V segments, including chromosome 9 orphons, were left out of the earlier analysis of 500 to 650 of the donors. In both the original and validation cohorts, the classifier was reported to diagnose cytomegalovirus status with high specificity and sensitivity. In a later analysis, several top co-occurrence clusters were reported to appear linked to parvovirus B19, influenza, CMV and Epstein-Barr virus. In an earlier analysis of around 500 of the donors, most TCR beta V segments appeared in productive rearrangements about 87% or about 30% of the time, broadly matching IMGT annotations. A later analysis found that most CMV-associated TCR beta chains appeared HLA-restricted, with HLA associations seemingly driven largely by CMV exposure. According to the authors, the approach could potentially be generalized to other disease states and immunological phenotypes. The study listed approximately 150 TCR beta chains as associated with cytomegalovirus. In a later genetic analysis, fewer N-insertions in productive TCRs were reported among donors in an Asian-associated ancestry cluster than the approximately 670-donor mean.

About this clone itself: This clone's antigen is unknown. No per-base quality is available; no much larger clone lies one base away.

This receptor was identified in a young woman in good health and CMV-seronegative. The sequencing sample was made of PBMCs. Recombination linked TRBV5-4 to TRBJ2-7; 7 nucleotides in the junction match TRBD1. In nucleotide form, the sequence is TGTGCCAGCAGCAACGAGAGGGGGCGCTACGAGCAGTACTTC. Its amino acids are CASSNERGRYEQYF.